The rows below give T cell receptor beta chains drawn from one sample of a study of cytomegalovirus exposure and HLA in healthy donors. Assay used: immunoSEQ multiplex PCR; TCRdb lists only in-frame clones, some missing. Of about 120,000 clones in the sample, roughly 72% were seen once. Sequencing was carried out using PBMCs. These receptors came from a male donor in good health and CMV-seronegative. The CDR3 runs from the conserved cysteine through the conserved F or W. Each record gives: J gene, CDR3 length, D gene, clone size, V gene, CDR3 DNA, CDR3 protein. A D gene is named only where the DNA matches it firmly. Size is omitted from some rows. Given values are once, few, many or a class for expanded clones.

TRBJ2-5,13,-,-,TRBV7-9,TGTGCCAGCAGCTGGACCACAGGGGAGACCCAGTACTTC,CASSWTTGETQYF
TRBJ2-3,15,-,-,TRBV6-6,TGTGCCAGCAGCGCGACCACAGGGCTCACAGATACGCAGTATTTT,CASSATTGLTDTQYF
TRBJ2-2,15,TRBD1,-,TRBV29-1,TGCAGCGTTGAAGGGAAGGGACAGGGTTTGAAGGAGCTGTTTTTT,CSVEGKGQGLKELFF
TRBJ2-7,18,TRBD2,-,TRBV7-2,TGTGCCAGCAGCCGCCGTAGGGGGCAAGGGACTAGCCACTACGAGCAGTACTTC,CASSRRRGQGTSHYEQYF
TRBJ2-7,15,TRBD1,-,TRBV6-1,TGTGCCAGCAGTGAAGAGGGGACAGGGGACTACGAGCAGTACTTC,CASSEEGTGDYEQYF
TRBJ2-1,16,-,-,TRBV7-9,TGTGCCAGCAGCTACTCCGGGGGTCACCTTGGAAATGAGCAGTTCTTC,CASSYSGGHLGNEQFF
TRBJ2-2,12,-,few,TRBV9,TGTGCCAGCAGCGTCTCGGGCGGGGAGCTGTTTTTT,CASSVSGGELFF
TRBJ2-7,12,-,few,TRBV30,TGTGCCTGGAGTAGGGACTTATACGAGCAGTACTTC,CAWSRDLYEQYF
TRBJ1-2,17,-,-,TRBV7-9,TGTTCCAGCAGCCAGGGAATCGGTGTGCCAGGAAGGTATGGCTACACCTTC,CSSSQGIGVPGRYGYTF
TRBJ2-7,15,-,-,TRBV7-8,TGTGCCAGCAGCTTAGGTAGGGGCAGACCCTACGAGCAGTACTTC,CASSLGRGRPYEQYF
TRBJ1-1,11,-,-,TRBV28,TGTGCCAGCAGTTTCAGCACTGAAGCTTTCTTT,CASSFSTEAFF
TRBJ2-4,17,-,-,TRBV25-1,TGTGCCAGCAGTGACCCCACGGAGGGCAAGGTCAAAAACATTCAGTACTTC,CASSDPTEGKVKNIQYF
TRBJ1-1,11,-,-,TRBV19,TGTGCCAGTAGTATAGTGGGCGAAGCTTTCTTT,CASSIVGEAFF
TRBJ2-5,15,TRBD1,-,TRBV27,TGTGCCAGCAGTTCCCTAGGGACAGGGAAAGAGACCCAGTACTTC,CASSSLGTGKETQYF
TRBJ2-4,13,TRBD1,-,TRBV5-1,TGCGCCAGCAGTCTAGGGGGCGAAAACATTCAGTACTTC,CASSLGGENIQYF
TRBJ2-1,15,TRBD2,-,TRBV5-6,TGTGCCAGCAGCCCTAGCGGGGGGGCAAACAATGAGCAGTTCTTC,CASSPSGGANNEQFF
TRBJ2-1,16,-,-,TRBV4-3,TGCGCCAGCAGCCGACTTCGGGACTCTTCCTACAATGAGCAGTTCTTC,CASSRLRDSSYNEQFF
TRBJ1-1,14,-,few,TRBV28,TGTGCCAGCAGGACGAGAGGGGGACAAGAAGAAGCTTTCTTT,CASRTRGGQEEAFF
TRBJ2-2,16,TRBD1,few,TRBV7-9,TGTGCCAGCAGCGTACCAGGGGGCGCGAACACCGGGGAGCTGTTTTTT,CASSVPGGANTGELFF
TRBJ2-5,15,TRBD1,-,TRBV4-2,TGTGCCAGCAGCCAAGGCGGACAGGGTCGGGAGACCCAGTACTTC,CASSQGGQGRETQYF
TRBJ1-2,16,-,-,TRBV10-3,TGTGCCATCAGCCCCGCCGAGAGTTTAAGGAGGTATGGCTACACCTTC,CAISPAESLRRYGYTF
TRBJ1-5,13,-,-,TRBV6-6,TGTGCCAAATACCGGGGGGGGAATCAGCCCCAGCATTTT,CAKYRGGNQPQHF
TRBJ2-1,16,TRBD1,-,TRBV7-2,TGTGCCAGCGAACCCAAAGACAGGGACACCTACAATGAGCAGTTCTTC,CASEPKDRDTYNEQFF
TRBJ2-7,15,TRBD2,-,TRBV11-1,TGTGCCAGCAGGTTACTAGCGGGAGGGAGCTACGAGCAGTACTTC,CASRLLAGGSYEQYF
TRBJ1-1,13,-,-,TRBV6-1,TGTGCCAGCAGTGATCGGGGGAGTCCCACAGCTTTCTTT,CASSDRGSPTAFF
TRBJ1-5,15,-,-,TRBV6-5,TGTGCCAGCAGTTATTCCGTCTTTAGCAATCAGCCCCAGCATTTT,CASSYSVFSNQPQHF
TRBJ1-6,14,-,few,TRBV27,TGTGCCAGCGGGTACAGGCGGAATAATTCACCCCTCCACTTT,CASGYRRNNSPLHF
TRBJ2-3,15,-,-,TRBV9,TGTGCCAGCAGCGTAGAGCGGATTGCGACAGATACGCAGTATTTT,CASSVERIATDTQYF